This T cell receptor (beta chain) was sequenced in a study of technical replicates of blood from a few donors (dated 2017 in TCRdb). V is trimmed back by 3 bases and J by 7 bases, and the junction contains 0 bases that no gene match accounts for. From the cysteine up to the phenylalanine, the CDR3 has a length of 11 residues. The only DNA kept is the CDR3, 33 bases in frame from the first base. The germline V gene specifies KGHSH as CDR1 and LQKENI as CDR2. Receptor amplification or capture employed the immunoSEQ multiplex PCR assay. In TCRdb, the immuneACCESS table is reduced to in-frame sequences with V and J assigned. These tables do not hold every clone; where another copy was compared, an unresolved V gene accounts for under half, and the others remain unexplained. The sample table lists about 68,000 clones, 95% to 97% of them with a count of one. Roughly 0.25% of the sample comes from the top ten.

As concerns this clone: The clone's antigen remains unknown. Base qualities are not recorded, but no much larger clone differs from it by a single base.

This clonotype was sampled from a human donor in good health. Sequencing used T cells isolated from PBMCs. The chain employs TRBV18 and TRBJ2-7; 7 central nucleotides agree with TRBD1. Here the CDR3 is given as CASSPGQEQYF. The DNA is as follows: TGTGCCAGCTCACCGGGACAGGAGCAGTACTTC.